This T cell receptor beta chain was found in a study of T cells in Graves' hyperthyroidism and ophthalmopathy. General study results and limits: The blood repertoire included most of the expanded thyroid clonotypes above 0.001.

This clonotype has just a few counts. The target antigen is unknown. Amplified TCR beta CDR3 regions derived from RNA transcripts. The HTBI primer set served for first-round RT-PCR of the TCR CDR3. TCRdb reanalysed the multiplex PCR reads using MiXCR and keeps one entry per CDR3 protein. The sample consists of more than 350,000 distinct CDR3 sequences, over 12% of them appearing once. There are 16 residues in the CDR3. Between the trimmed V and J ends, which lost 6 bases and 0 bases, there was a span of 15 bases. Uncontrolled infection, other autoimmune disease, pregnancy or lactation barred patients from enrollment.

The specimen was blood. The sequence was obtained from a woman in her sixties or seventies with Graves' ophthalmopathy. The chain combines TRBV12-3 or TRBV12-4 with TRBJ1-3; possibly TRBD1 for D (5 bases). CDR3: CASRENRLSSGNTIYF. CDR3 nucleotides: TGTGCCAGCAGGGAGAACAGGCTTAGCTCTGGAAACACCATATATTTT.